A selection of T cell receptor beta chains follows, all from one sample in a study of cytomegalovirus exposure and HLA in healthy donors. The assay was immunoSEQ multiplex PCR, and TCRdb's table has in-frame clones only and misses some. The sample records tens of thousands of clones, over 60% being singletons. Source material: PBMCs. These receptors all come from a male donor in good health and CMV-seronegative. CDR3s include the opening cysteine and the closing phenylalanine or tryptophan. Each record gives: CDR3 length, D gene, J gene, V gene, clone size, CDR3 DNA, CDR3 protein. The D gene is left open where the match is weak. Some rows mark clone size as missing; the rest say once, few, many or name a class of expanded clone.

15	NA	TRBJ2-7	TRBV5-5	few	TGTGCCAGCAGCTTGGCGGGTAGTCTCGGGTACGAGCAGTACTTC	CASSLAGSLGYEQYF
15	TRBD1	TRBJ2-5	TRBV4-1	NA	TGCGCCAGCAGCCAAATACAGGGGGCCTGGGAGACCCAGTACTTC	CASSQIQGAWETQYF
16	NA	TRBJ2-1	TRBV28	once	TGTGCCAGCAGTTCCTCAATTAGTGGGAGGAGGGGTGAGCAGTTCTTC	CASSSSISGRRGEQFF
16	NA	TRBJ1-5	TRBV6-6	NA	TGTGCCAGCAGTTACTTGCGGTTTGCCGGCGATCAGCCCCAGCATTTT	CASSYLRFAGDQPQHF
16	TRBD1	TRBJ1-1	TRBV18	once	TGTGCCAGCTCATCCGGACAGGGGTCCCTGAACACTGAAGCTTTCTTT	CASSSGQGSLNTEAFF
14	NA	TRBJ1-1	TRBV5-1	NA	TGCGCCAGCAGCCCGGGACATTTGAACACTGAAGCTTTCTTT	CASSPGHLNTEAFF
13	NA	TRBJ1-2	TRBV5-6	NA	TGTGCCAGCAGCCCACAGGGTGTCCATGGCTACACCTTC	CASSPQGVHGYTF
16	NA	TRBJ1-1	TRBV5-1	NA	TGCGCCAGCGGTCCATTGGAGGGTATTTCCAACACTGAAGCTTTCTTT	CASGPLEGISNTEAFF
15	NA	TRBJ1-6	TRBV6-1	NA	TGTGCCAGCAGGGTGAACTCTAACGTTAATTCACCCCTCCACTTT	CASRVNSNVNSPLHF
15	NA	TRBJ1-6	TRBV4-2	NA	TGTGCCAGCAGCCCCGCCTCGCCGGGTAATTCACCCCTCCACTTT	CASSPASPGNSPLHF
11	NA	TRBJ2-7	TRBV23-1	NA	TGCGCCAGCAGTCATCGGGAAGACCAGTACTTC	CASSHREDQYF
15	TRBD2	TRBJ2-3	TRBV30	NA	TGTGCCTGGACAAGCGGGGGGGCCAGCACAGATACGCAGTATTTT	CAWTSGGASTDTQYF
15	NA	TRBJ1-1	TRBV15	NA	TGTGCCACCAGCAGAGCTGGACTGGGCGGTAGTGAAGCTTTCTTT	CATSRAGLGGSEAFF
16	TRBD2	TRBJ2-1	TRBV6-5	NA	TGTGCCAGCAGTTACTCGAAGCGGGGGGGCTTAAATGAGCAGTTCTTC	CASSYSKRGGLNEQFF
15	TRBD2	TRBJ2-7	TRBV5-1	few	TGCGCCAGCAGCAAGATAGCGGGAGGGCGGGGCGAGCAGTACTTC	CASSKIAGGRGEQYF
15	TRBD2	TRBJ2-3	TRBV4-1	few	TGCGCCAGCAGCCAAGAGGGGACTAGCGGAAATACGCAGTATTTT	CASSQEGTSGNTQYF
15	TRBD1	TRBJ2-7	TRBV15	NA	TGTGCCACCAGCTCGGGTAGGACAGGGGGCTACGAGCAGTACTTC	CATSSGRTGGYEQYF
15	NA	TRBJ1-4	TRBV19	NA	TGTGCCAGTAGTATCGGGGGATCGGGAAATGAAAAACTGTTTTTT	CASSIGGSGNEKLFF
16	TRBD1	TRBJ2-7	TRBV25-1	NA	TGTGCCAGCAGTGATGACAGGGGGCATAAACGCTACGAGCAGTACTTC	CASSDDRGHKRYEQYF
15	TRBD1	TRBJ2-3	TRBV19	NA	TGTGCCAGTAGTTATCAAGGGACAGGGGCAGATACGCAGTATTTT	CASSYQGTGADTQYF
13	NA	TRBJ2-7	TRBV5-4	NA	TGTGCCAGCAGCTTATCAGGGGCCTACGAGCAGTACTTC	CASSLSGAYEQYF
13	NA	TRBJ1-2	TRBV2	NA	TGTGCCAGCAAGAGGGATTATAACTATGGCTACACCTTC	CASKRDYNYGYTF
16	NA	TRBJ2-5	TRBV9	NA	TGTGCCAGCAGCTCGGACAGTCCCTGGGGGCAAGAGACCCAGTACTTC	CASSSDSPWGQETQYF
17	TRBD2	TRBJ2-3	TRBV14	few	TGTGCCAGCAGCTCTTGGACTAGCGGCACTAGCACAGATACGCAGTATTTT	CASSSWTSGTSTDTQYF
14	NA	TRBJ2-5	TRBV7-8	once	TGTGCCAGCAGCCGAACAGGAGTTCAAGAGACCCAGTACTTC	CASSRTGVQETQYF
15	TRBD1	TRBJ1-2	TRBV7-8	NA	TGTGCCAGCAGCTACTTGGGACAGGGACGCTATGGCTACACCTTC	CASSYLGQGRYGYTF
17	TRBD2	TRBJ2-7	TRBV27	NA	TGTGCCAGCAGTTGGCGCGGCGAAGGACTAGCGGGAACAGAGCAGTACTTC	CASSWRGEGLAGTEQYF
16	NA	TRBJ2-3	TRBV13	NA	TGTGCCAGCAGCTTATCCGGACTAACAAACACAGATACGCAGTATTTT	CASSLSGLTNTDTQYF
15	TRBD1	TRBJ1-4	TRBV7-2	NA	TGTGCCAGCAGCCCTACAGGGGAATATAATGAAAAACTGTTTTTT	CASSPTGEYNEKLFF
13	TRBD1	TRBJ2-7	TRBV25-1	NA	TGTGCCAGCAGTGGACAGGGGATCCACGAGCAGTACTTC	CASSGQGIHEQYF
15	TRBD2	TRBJ2-3	TRBV6-6	NA	TGTGCCAGCAGTTACTCGCGGGGGGACACAGATACGCAGTATTTT	CASSYSRGDTDTQYF
14	NA	TRBJ1-2	TRBV5-4	NA	TGTGCCAGCAGCTTGACGGGGGTTTTATATGGCTACACCTTC	CASSLTGVLYGYTF
15	NA	TRBJ1-4	TRBV10-1	NA	TGCGCCAGCAGTCCGGGACAAACAACTAATGAAAAACTGTTTTTT	CASSPGQTTNEKLFF
17	NA	TRBJ2-7	TRBV5-1	NA	TGCGCCAGCAGCTTGAGGCCCATGGACAGTTTTATCTACGAGCAGTACTTC	CASSLRPMDSFIYEQYF
13	TRBD1	TRBJ2-4	TRBV19	few	TGTGCCAGTCGTCGGACAGGGGGGAACATTCAGTACTTC	CASRRTGGNIQYF
16	NA	TRBJ1-1	TRBV5-4	NA	TGTGCCAGCAGCTCCAGGGGATTCCCTGAACTCACTGAAGCTTTCTTT	CASSSRGFPELTEAFF
14	NA	TRBJ2-7	TRBV2	NA	TGTGCCAGCAGTAAGTCTAGTGGGAGGAGCGAGCAGTACTTC	CASSKSSGRSEQYF
19	TRBD2	TRBJ2-7	TRBV7-8	NA	TGTGCCAGCAGCTTAGCTGCTAGCGGGGGCCTTAGGAGAGGCCGCGAGCAGTACTTC	CASSLAASGGLRRGREQYF
16	TRBD1	TRBJ1-1	TRBV27	NA	TGTGCCAGCAGTCGATCCTTCAGGGGGCTTGGGGCTGAAGCTTTCTTT	CASSRSFRGLGAEAFF
15	NA	TRBJ2-5	TRBV7-9	NA	TGTGCCAGCAGCTTAGTGGTACAGGGTCATGGGACCCAGTACTTC	CASSLVVQGHGTQYF
13	NA	TRBJ1-1	TRBV7-8	NA	TGTGCCAGCAGCTTAAGCGGGAACACTGAAGCTTTCTTT	CASSLSGNTEAFF
15	TRBD1	TRBJ1-2	TRBV2	NA	TGTGCCAGCAGTTCCGGACAGGGCGGGGTCTATGGCTACACCTTC	CASSSGQGGVYGYTF
14	TRBD1	TRBJ2-5	TRBV29-1	once	TGCAGCGCCGGAGGGACAGGGGCGGGGGAGACCCAGTACTTC	CSAGGTGAGETQYF
14	NA	TRBJ2-1	TRBV25-1	NA	TGTGCCAGCAGTGCAGGCTCGCACTACAATGAGCAGTTCTTC	CASSAGSHYNEQFF
15	TRBD1	TRBJ1-4	TRBV4-3	NA	TGCGCCAGCAGCCAGGACAGGGGTGGGGATGAAAAACTGTTTTTT	CASSQDRGGDEKLFF
15	TRBD2	TRBJ2-5	TRBV11-2	NA	TGTGCCAGCAGCCAGGGACTAGCGGAACAAGAGACCCAGTACTTC	CASSQGLAEQETQYF
17	NA	TRBJ2-2	TRBV5-1	NA	TGCGCCAGCAGCGCCCGGCGGGCCAGCGGAAACACCGGGGAGCTGTTTTTT	CASSARRASGNTGELFF
13	TRBD2	TRBJ2-7	TRBV7-9	NA	TGTGCCAGCAGCTTCGCTAGCGGGGCCGAGCAGTACTTC	CASSFASGAEQYF
10	NA	TRBJ1-1	TRBV20-1	NA	TGCAGTGCTAGGAGAGGTGAAGCTTTCTTT	CSARRGEAFF
15	TRBD1	TRBJ1-5	TRBV4-1	NA	TGCGCCAGCAGCCAACAGACAGGGGTGAATCAGCCCCAGAATTTT	CASSQQTGVNQPQNF
13	NA	TRBJ1-1	TRBV30	once	TGTGCCTGGAGTGTGGGGAGGAACACTGAAGCTTTCTTT	CAWSVGRNTEAFF